This T cell receptor beta chain was observed in a study of blood T cell repertoires in COVID-19. Study-level information: PBMCs, B-cell-depleted T cells, or T cells provided the cDNA or gDNA that made up the material.

Method: immunoSEQ multiplex PCR; TCRdb's copy keeps in-frame clones and lacks some. The repertoire has over 150,000 clones, 70% to 90% of them found once; the top ten carry 15% to 20%. In germline, CDR1 is LGHDT, CDR2 YNNKEL (reference sequence). The CDR3 runs to 12 residues. V lost 1 base to trimming and J lost 6 bases, with 7 bases between them. Enrolled during active infection, Seattle patients were then followed longitudinally. Sequenced: peripheral blood. The genes are TRBV3-1 (or the pseudogene TRBV3-2) and TRBJ2-7; possibly TRBD2 for D (6 bases). The clonotype originates from a man over 45 with COVID-19, enrolled during active disease. The CDR3 loop is CASSQGTTEQYF. The CDR3 DNA follows: TGTGCCAGCAGCCAAGGGACTACCGAGCAGTACTTC.